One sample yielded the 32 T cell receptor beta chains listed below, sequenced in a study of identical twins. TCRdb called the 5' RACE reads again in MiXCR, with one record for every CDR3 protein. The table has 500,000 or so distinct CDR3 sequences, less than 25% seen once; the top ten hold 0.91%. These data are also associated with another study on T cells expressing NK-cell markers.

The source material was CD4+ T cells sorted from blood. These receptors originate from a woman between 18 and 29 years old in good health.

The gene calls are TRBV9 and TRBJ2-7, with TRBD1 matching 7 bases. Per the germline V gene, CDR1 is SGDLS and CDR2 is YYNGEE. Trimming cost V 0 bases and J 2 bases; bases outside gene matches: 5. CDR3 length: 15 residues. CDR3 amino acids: CASSVGGTATYEQYF. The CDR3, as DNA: TGTGCCAGCAGCGTAGGTGGGACAGCGACCTACGAGCAGTACTTC.

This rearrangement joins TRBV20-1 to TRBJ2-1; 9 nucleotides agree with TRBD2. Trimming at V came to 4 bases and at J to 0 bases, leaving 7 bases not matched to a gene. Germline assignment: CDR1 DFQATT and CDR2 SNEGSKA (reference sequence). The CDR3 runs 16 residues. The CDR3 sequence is CSATGSGGSSYNEQFF. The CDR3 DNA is TGCAGTGCTACTGGTAGCGGGGGCAGCTCCTACAATGAGCAGTTCTTC.

CDR3 in amino acids: CSVAKGVRNQPQHF. The CDR3 nucleotides read TGCAGCGTCGCCAAGGGGGTTCGCAATCAGCCCCAGCATTTT. The chain employs TRBV29-1 and TRBJ1-5, with D perhaps TRBD1 (6 bases). Germline loops: CDR1 SQVTM, CDR2 ANQGSEA. V lost 6 bases and J 2 bases, leaving 14 bases between the germline ends. CDR3 size: 14 residues.

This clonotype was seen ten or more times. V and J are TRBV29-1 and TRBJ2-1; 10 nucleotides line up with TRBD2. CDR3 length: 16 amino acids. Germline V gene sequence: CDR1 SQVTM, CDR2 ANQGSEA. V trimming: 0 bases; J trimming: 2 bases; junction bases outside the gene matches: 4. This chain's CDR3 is CSVEDRTSGAYNEQFF. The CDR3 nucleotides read TGCAGCGTTGAAGATCGGACTAGCGGAGCCTACAATGAGCAGTTCTTC.

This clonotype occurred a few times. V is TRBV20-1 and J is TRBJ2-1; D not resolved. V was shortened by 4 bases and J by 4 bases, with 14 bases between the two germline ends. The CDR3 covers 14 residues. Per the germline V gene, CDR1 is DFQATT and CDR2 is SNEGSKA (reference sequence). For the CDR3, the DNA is TGCAGTGCTATCGGCCAGGACCCTTACAATGAGCAGTTCTTC. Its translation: CSAIGQDPYNEQFF.

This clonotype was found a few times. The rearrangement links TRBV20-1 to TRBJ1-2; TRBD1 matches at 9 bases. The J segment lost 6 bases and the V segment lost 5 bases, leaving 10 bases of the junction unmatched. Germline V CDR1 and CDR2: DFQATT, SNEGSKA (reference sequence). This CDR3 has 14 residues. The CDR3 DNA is TGCAGTGCTGCCGGGGACAGGGAGTTAAATGGCTACACCTTC. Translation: CSAAGDRELNGYTF.

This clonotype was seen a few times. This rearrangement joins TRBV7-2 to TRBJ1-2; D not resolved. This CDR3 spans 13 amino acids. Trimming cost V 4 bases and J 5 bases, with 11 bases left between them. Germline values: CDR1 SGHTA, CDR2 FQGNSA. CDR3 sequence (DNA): TGTGCCAGCAGCTCAAAGACGTGGTATGGCTACACCTTC. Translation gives CASSSKTWYGYTF.

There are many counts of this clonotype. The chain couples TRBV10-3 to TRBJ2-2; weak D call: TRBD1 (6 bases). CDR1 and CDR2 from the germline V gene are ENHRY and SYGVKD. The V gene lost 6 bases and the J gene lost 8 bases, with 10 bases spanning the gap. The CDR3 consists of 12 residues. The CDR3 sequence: CAIRAGAGELFF. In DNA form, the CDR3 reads TGTGCCATCAGGGCAGGGGCTGGGGAGCTGTTTTTT.

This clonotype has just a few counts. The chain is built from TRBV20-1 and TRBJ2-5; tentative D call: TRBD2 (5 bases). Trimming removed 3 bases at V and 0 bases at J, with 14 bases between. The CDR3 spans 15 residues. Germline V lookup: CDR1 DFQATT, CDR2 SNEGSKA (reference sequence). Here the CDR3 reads CSASVRGAYQETQYF. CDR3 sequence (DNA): TGCAGTGCTAGTGTACGGGGAGCTTACCAAGAGACCCAGTACTTC.

The CDR3 DNA reads TGCGCCAGCAGCTTGGTACCCTTGCGGGAGACCCAGTACTTC. Its protein product is CASSLVPLRETQYF. The gene calls are TRBV5-1 and TRBJ2-5; D is ambiguous. CDR3 length equals 14 residues. The germline CDR1 and CDR2 sequences are SGHRS and YFSETQ. Trimming removed 0 bases at V and 5 bases at J, with 11 bases between.

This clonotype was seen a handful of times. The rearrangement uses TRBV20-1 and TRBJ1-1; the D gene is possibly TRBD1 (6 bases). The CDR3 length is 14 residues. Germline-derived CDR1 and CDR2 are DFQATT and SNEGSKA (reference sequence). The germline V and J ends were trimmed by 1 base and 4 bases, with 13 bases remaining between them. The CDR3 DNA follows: TGCAGTGCTAGAGGGGGGGCCCACACCACTGAAGCTTTCTTT. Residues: CSARGGAHTTEAFF.

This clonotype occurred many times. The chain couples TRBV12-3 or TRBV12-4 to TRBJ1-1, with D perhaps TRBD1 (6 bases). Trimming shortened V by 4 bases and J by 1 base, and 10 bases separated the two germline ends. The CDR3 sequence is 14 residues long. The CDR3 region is CASSYRVRNTEAFF. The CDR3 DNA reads TGTGCCAGCAGTTACAGGGTTAGGAACACTGAAGCTTTCTTT.

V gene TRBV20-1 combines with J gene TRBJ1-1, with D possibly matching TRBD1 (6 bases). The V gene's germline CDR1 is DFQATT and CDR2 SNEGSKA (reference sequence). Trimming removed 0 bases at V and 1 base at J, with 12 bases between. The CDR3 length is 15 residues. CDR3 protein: CSARDRKTGNTEAFF. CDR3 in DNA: TGCAGTGCTAGAGATCGAAAGACAGGGAACACTGAAGCTTTCTTT.

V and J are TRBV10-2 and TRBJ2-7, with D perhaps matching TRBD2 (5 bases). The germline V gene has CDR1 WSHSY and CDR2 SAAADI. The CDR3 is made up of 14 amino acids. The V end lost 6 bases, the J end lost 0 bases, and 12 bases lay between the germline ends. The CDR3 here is CASRTDGNSYEQYF. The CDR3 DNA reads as TGCGCCAGCAGAACGGACGGGAACTCCTACGAGCAGTACTTC.

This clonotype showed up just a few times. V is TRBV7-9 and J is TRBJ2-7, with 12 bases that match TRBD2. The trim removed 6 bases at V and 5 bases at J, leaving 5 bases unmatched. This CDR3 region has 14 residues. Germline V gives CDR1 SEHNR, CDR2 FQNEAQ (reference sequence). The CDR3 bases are TGTGCCAGCAGAAGACTAGCGGGAGTAGACGAGCAGTACTTC. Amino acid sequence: CASRRLAGVDEQYF.

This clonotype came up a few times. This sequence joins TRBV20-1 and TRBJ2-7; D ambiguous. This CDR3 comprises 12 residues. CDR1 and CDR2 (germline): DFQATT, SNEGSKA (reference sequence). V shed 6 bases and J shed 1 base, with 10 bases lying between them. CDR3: CSAKPNSYEQYF. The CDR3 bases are TGCAGTGCAAAACCCAATTCCTACGAGCAGTACTTC.

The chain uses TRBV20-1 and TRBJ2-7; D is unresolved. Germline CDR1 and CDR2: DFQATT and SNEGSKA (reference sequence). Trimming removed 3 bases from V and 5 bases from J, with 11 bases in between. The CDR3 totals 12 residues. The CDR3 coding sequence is TGCAGTGCTAGGCGCACTGGCAACGAGCAGTACTTC. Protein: CSARRTGNEQYF.

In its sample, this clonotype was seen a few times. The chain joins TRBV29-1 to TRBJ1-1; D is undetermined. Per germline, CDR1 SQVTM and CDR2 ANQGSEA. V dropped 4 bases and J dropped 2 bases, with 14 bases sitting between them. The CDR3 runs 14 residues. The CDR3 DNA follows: TGCAGCGTTGTTTCACAGCCTATTAACACTGAAGCTTTCTTT. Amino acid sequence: CSVVSQPINTEAFF.

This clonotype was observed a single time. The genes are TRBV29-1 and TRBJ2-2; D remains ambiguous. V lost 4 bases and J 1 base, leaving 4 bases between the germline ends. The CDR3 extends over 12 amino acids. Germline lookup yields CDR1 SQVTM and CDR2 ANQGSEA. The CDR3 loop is CSVVRNTGELFF. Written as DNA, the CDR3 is TGCAGCGTTGTCAGGAACACCGGGGAGCTGTTTTTT.

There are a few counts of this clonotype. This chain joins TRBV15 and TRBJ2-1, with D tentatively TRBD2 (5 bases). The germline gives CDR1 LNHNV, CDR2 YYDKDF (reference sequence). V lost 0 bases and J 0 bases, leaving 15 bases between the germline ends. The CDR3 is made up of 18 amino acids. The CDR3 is CATSREAERTHSYNEQFF. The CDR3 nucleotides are TGTGCCACCAGCAGAGAAGCTGAGCGGACCCACTCCTACAATGAGCAGTTCTTC.

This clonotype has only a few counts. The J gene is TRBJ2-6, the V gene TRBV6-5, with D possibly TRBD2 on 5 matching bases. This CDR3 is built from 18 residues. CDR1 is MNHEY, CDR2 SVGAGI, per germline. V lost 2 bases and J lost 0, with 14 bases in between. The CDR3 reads CASSYRASRGSGANVLTF. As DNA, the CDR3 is TGTGCCAGCAGTTACCGCGCTAGCCGGGGCTCTGGGGCCAACGTCCTGACTTTC.

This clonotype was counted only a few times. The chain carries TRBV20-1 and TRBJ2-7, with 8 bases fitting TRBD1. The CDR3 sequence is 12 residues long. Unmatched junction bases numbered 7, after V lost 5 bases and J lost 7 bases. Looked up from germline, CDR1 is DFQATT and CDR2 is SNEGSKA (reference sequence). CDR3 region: CSASDRGWEQYF. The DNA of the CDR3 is TGCAGTGCTTCAGACAGGGGTTGGGAGCAGTACTTC.

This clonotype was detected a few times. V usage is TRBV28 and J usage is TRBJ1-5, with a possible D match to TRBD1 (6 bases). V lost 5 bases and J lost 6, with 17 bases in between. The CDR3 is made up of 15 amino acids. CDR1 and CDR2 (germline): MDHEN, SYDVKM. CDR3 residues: CASSPSQGSGQPQHF. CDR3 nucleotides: TGTGCCAGCAGTCCCAGTCAGGGGAGCGGTCAGCCCCAGCATTTT.

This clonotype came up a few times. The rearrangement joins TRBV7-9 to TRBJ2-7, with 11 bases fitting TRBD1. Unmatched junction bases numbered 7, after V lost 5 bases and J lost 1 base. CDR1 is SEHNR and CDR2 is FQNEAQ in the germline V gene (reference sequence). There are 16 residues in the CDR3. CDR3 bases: TGTGCCAGCAGCAGCCTCGGACAGGGGGCTTCCTACGAGCAGTACTTC. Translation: CASSSLGQGASYEQYF.

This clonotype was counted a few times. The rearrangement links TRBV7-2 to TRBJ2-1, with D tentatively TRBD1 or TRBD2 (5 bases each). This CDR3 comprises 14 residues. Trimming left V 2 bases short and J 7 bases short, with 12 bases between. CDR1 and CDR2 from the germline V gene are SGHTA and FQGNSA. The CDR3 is CASSLWGMMNEQFF. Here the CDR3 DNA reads TGTGCCAGCAGCTTATGGGGGATGATGAATGAGCAGTTCTTC.

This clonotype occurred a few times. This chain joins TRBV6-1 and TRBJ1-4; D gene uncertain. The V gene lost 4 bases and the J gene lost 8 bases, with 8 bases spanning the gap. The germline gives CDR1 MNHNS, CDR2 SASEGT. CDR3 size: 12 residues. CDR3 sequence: CASSVLWEKLFF. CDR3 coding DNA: TGTGCCAGCAGTGTGCTCTGGGAAAAACTGTTTTTT.

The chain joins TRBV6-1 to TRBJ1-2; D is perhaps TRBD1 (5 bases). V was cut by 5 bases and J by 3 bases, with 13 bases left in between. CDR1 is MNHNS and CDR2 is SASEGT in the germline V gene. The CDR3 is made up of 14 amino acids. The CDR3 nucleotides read TGTGCCAGCAGTCCTCACGCAGGGCACTATGGCTACACCTTC. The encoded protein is CASSPHAGHYGYTF.

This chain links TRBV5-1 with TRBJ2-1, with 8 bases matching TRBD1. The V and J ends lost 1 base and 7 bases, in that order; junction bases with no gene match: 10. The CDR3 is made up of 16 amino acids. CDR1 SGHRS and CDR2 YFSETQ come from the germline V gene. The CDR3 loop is CASSLRGSDRGNEQFF. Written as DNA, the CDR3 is TGCGCCAGCAGCTTGAGGGGAAGTGACAGGGGTAATGAGCAGTTCTTC.

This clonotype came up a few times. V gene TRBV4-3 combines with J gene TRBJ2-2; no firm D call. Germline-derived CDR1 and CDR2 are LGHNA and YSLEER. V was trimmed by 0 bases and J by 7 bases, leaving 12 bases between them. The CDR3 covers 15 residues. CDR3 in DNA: TGCGCCAGCAGCCAAGACCGAGTTTGGGGCGGGGAGCTGTTTTTT. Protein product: CASSQDRVWGGELFF.

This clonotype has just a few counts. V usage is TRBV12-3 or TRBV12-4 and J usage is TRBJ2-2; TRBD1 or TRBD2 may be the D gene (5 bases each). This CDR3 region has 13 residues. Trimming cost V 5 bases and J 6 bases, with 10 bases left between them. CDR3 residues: CASSPLGAGELFF. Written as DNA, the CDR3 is TGTGCCAGCAGTCCCCTGGGGGCCGGGGAGCTGTTTTTT.

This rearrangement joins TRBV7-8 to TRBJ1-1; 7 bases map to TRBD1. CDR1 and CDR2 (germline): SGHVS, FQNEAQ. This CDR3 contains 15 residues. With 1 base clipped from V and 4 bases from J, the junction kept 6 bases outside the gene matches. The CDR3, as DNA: TGTGCCAGCAGCTTAGATCTGGCAGGGGGCACTGAAGCTTTCTTT. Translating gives CASSLDLAGGTEAFF.

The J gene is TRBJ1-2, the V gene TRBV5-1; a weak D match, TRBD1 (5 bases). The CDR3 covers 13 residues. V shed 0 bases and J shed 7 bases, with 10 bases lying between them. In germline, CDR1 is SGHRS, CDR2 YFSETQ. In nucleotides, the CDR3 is TGCGCCAGCAGCTTGGAGGGGTCTGGTGGCTACACCTTC. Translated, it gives CASSLEGSGGYTF.